This passage covers 12 T cell receptor beta chains from one sample sequenced in a study of T cell repertoires in cytomegalovirus infection. MiXCR, run by TCRdb on the reads, gives a single entry per CDR3 protein. The sample consists of some 940,000 distinct CDR3 sequences, approximately 31% of them appearing once. Their cognate antigens are unknown. Specimen: cultured CD8+ T cells from PBMCs, collected from culture after CMV antigen stimulation. The receptors derive from a human donor in good health (CMV status not recorded). Some clones in this sample may be carry-over from other donors' samples.

The rearrangement joins TRBV25-1 to TRBJ1-2; 7 nucleotides line up with TRBD1. CDR1 is MGHDK and CDR2 is SYGVNS in the germline V gene. This CDR3 comprises 14 residues. Trimming at V came to 1 base and at J to 4 bases, leaving 3 bases not matched to a gene. This CDR3 is CASSEFWDSYGYTF. The CDR3, as DNA: TGTGCCAGCAGTGAATTTTGGGACAGCTATGGCTACACCTTC.

This clonotype has more than one count but fewer than ten. The gene calls are TRBV4-1 and TRBJ1-2; D remains unclear. Germline V lookup: CDR1 MGHRA, CDR2 YSYEKL. The CDR3 is made up of 12 amino acids. Trimming took 1 base from V and 10 from J, leaving 10 bases between them. DNA for the CDR3: TGCGCCAGCAGCCAAGCAGACGTTGACTACACCTTC. As protein: CASSQADVDYTF.

The chain carries TRBV19 and TRBJ1-1; the D gene is possibly TRBD1 (5 bases). The CDR3 consists of 13 residues. V was shortened by 9 bases and J by 6 bases, with 17 bases between the two germline ends. Germline values: CDR1 LNHDA, CDR2 SQIVND (reference sequence). The CDR3 spells CASRMGGESEAFF. The DNA of the CDR3 is TGTGCCAGCCGAATGGGGGGGGAATCTGAAGCTTTCTTT.

In DNA form, the CDR3 reads TGCGCCAGCAGCTCGCACGGGGGGACAGAAGATTCTGAAGCTTTCTTT. The encoded protein is CASSSHGGTEDSEAFF. The chain joins TRBV5-1 to TRBJ1-1; 7 nucleotides align to TRBD1. The CDR3 extends over 16 amino acids. The junction had 14 bases not matched to a gene; V was cut back by 3 bases and J by 6 bases. Germline V gene sequence: CDR1 SGHRS, CDR2 YFSETQ. The complete variable domain, with remaining parts taken from reference TRBV5-1 and TRBJ1-1, reads KAGVTQTPRYLIKTRGQQVTLSCSPISGHRSVSWYQQTPGQGLQFLFEYFSETQRNKGNFPGRFSGRQFSNSRSEMNVSTLELGDSALYLCASSSHGGTEDSEAFFGQGTRLTVV.

This clonotype has ten or more counts. V is TRBV7-2 and J is TRBJ2-7; D unresolved. The CDR3 is 14 amino acids. The germline V gene encodes CDR1 SGHTA and CDR2 FQGNSA. The V end was cut by 7 bases, the J end by 2 bases, with 15 bases between. The CDR3 sequence: CASKLTSQTYEQYF. CDR3 sequence (DNA): TGTGCCAGCAAGTTGACCAGTCAGACCTACGAGCAGTACTTC.

The chain combines TRBV19 with TRBJ1-5; D might be TRBD1 (5 bases). The CDR3 is made up of 13 amino acids. V lost 4 bases and J 9 bases, leaving 13 bases between the germline ends. From germline, CDR1 is LNHDA and CDR2 SQIVND (reference sequence). The CDR3 here is CASSTGPGGPQHF. For the CDR3, the DNA is TGTGCCAGTAGTACTGGGCCGGGGGGGCCCCAGCATTTT. Variable domain in full (rest from reference TRBV19 and TRBJ1-5): DGGITQSPKYLFRKEGQNVTLSCEQNLNHDAMYWYRQDPGQGLRLIYYSQIVNDFQKGDIAEGYSVSREKKESFPLTVTSAQKNPTAFYLCASSTGPGGPQHFGDGTRLSIL.

The chain carries TRBV7-9 and TRBJ2-1, with D possibly being TRBD1 (5 bases). The CDR3 has 14 residues. Trimming took 5 bases from V and 4 from J, leaving 12 bases between them. The germline V gene encodes CDR1 SEHNR and CDR2 FQNEAQ (reference sequence). The CDR3 loop reads CASSPETVYNEQFF. The CDR3 DNA follows: TGTGCCAGCAGCCCAGAGACAGTATACAATGAGCAGTTCTTC. Supplemented by reference TRBV7-9 and TRBJ2-1, the full variable domain reads DTGVSQNPRHKITKRGQNVTFRCDPISEHNRLYWYRQTLGQGPEFLTYFQNEAQLEKSRLLSDRFSAERPKGSFSTLEIQRTEQGDSAMYLCASSPETVYNEQFFGPGTRLTVL.

The chain couples TRBV12-3 or TRBV12-4 to TRBJ1-1, with a possible D match to TRBD1 (6 bases). CDR3 length: 15 amino acids. V lost 6 bases, J lost 4 bases, and 18 bases lay in between. CDR3 nucleotide sequence: TGTGCCAGCAGCCCTTCCGCCAGGGGATCCACTGAAGCTTTCTTT. Translation gives CASSPSARGSTEAFF.

The chain employs TRBV5-1 and TRBJ2-7, with 7 bases matching TRBD2. Germline V CDR1 and CDR2: SGHRS, YFSETQ. With 7 bases clipped from V and 0 bases from J, the junction kept 13 bases outside the gene matches. CDR3 length: 16 amino acids. The CDR3 nucleotides read TGCGCCAGCGCCATAAGCGGGGTCAGGAGCTCCTACGAGCAGTACTTC. Its translation is CASAISGVRSSYEQYF.

This clonotype showed up just a few times. This chain connects TRBV6-5 to TRBJ2-1; 8 positions match TRBD2. This CDR3 is built from 16 residues. With 0 bases clipped from V and 7 bases from J, the junction kept 8 bases outside the gene matches. Germline lookup yields CDR1 MNHEY and CDR2 SVGAGI. In DNA form, the CDR3 reads TGTGCCAGCAGTTACTCCGGGGGGGCCAAGGGGAATGAGCAGTTCTTC. Its translation: CASSYSGGAKGNEQFF.

This clonotype has at least ten counts. V usage is TRBV7-2 and J usage is TRBJ2-5; 7 nucleotides align to TRBD1. The V gene's germline CDR1 is SGHTA and CDR2 FQGNSA. V gave up 3 bases and J gave up 6 bases; unmatched junction bases: 13. There are 16 residues in the CDR3. The CDR3 reads CASSFSVTGSRKTQYF. For the CDR3, the DNA is TGTGCCAGCAGCTTCTCCGTGACAGGGTCCCGAAAGACCCAGTACTTC.

This rearrangement joins TRBV14 to TRBJ1-1; D may be TRBD1 (5 bases). V lost 4 bases to trimming and J lost 6 bases, with 18 bases between them. CDR3 length equals 15 residues. Germline loops: CDR1 SGHDN, CDR2 FVKESK. The CDR3 region is CASSPTTRESPEAFF. CDR3 bases: TGTGCCAGCAGCCCTACGACCAGGGAGTCCCCTGAAGCTTTCTTT. Complete variable domain (other parts from reference TRBV14 and TRBJ1-1): EAGVTQFPSHSVIEKGQTVTLRCDPISGHDNLYWYRRVMGKEIKFLLHFVKESKQDESGMPNNRFLAERTGGTYSTLKVQPAELEDSGVYFCASSPTTRESPEAFFGQGTRLTVV.